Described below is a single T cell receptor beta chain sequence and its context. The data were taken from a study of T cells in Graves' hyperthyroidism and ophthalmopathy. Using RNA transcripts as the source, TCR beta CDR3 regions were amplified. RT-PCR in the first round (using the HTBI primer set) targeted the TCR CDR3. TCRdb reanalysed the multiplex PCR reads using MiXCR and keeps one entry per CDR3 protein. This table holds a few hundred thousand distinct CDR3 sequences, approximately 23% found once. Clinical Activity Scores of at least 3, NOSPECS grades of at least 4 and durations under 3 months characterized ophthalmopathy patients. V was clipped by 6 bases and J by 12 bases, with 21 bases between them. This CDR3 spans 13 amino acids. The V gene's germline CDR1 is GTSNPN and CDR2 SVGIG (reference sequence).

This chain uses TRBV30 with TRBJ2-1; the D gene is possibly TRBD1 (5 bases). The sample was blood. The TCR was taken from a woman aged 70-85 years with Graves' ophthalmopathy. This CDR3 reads CACPLGRGMGQFF. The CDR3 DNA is TGTGCCTGTCCCCTGGGGCGAGGAATGGGGCAGTTCTTC. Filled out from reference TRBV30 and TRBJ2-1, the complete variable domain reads SQTIHQWPATLVQPVGSPLSLECTVEGTSNPNLYWYRQAAGRGLQLLFYSVGIGQISSEVPQNLSASRPQDRQFILSSKKLLLSDSGFYLCACPLGRGMGQFFGPGTRLTVL.